A selection of T cell receptor beta chains follows, all from one sample in a study of a mutant IDH1 vaccine in newly diagnosed glioma. Antigens for these TCRs are unknown. TCRdb's copy holds only in-frame clones and misses some; the assay was immunoSEQ multiplex PCR. The data show tens of thousands of clones, with over 75% seen just once and about an eighth held by the top ten. This specimen was PBMCs, taken from a glioma patient whose treatment included an IDH1 peptide vaccine. All receptors come from a man younger than 30 with glioma. CDR3s include the opening cysteine and the closing phenylalanine or tryptophan. D genes are given only for firm matches. Not all rows give a size; the values are once, few, many and, for expanded clones, a class.

j_call | clone_size | v_call | d_call | cdr3_aa | cdr3_nt
TRBJ2-3 | NA | TRBV4-2 | TRBD2 | CASSQVARGSTDTQYF | TGTGCCAGCAGCCAAGTGGCGCGGGGGAGCACAGATACGCAGTATTTT
TRBJ2-1 | NA | TRBV10-2 | NA | CASSEQGGTKQFF | TGCGCCAGCAGCGAACAAGGGGGGACCAAGCAGTTCTTC
TRBJ1-1 | once | TRBV5-8 | TRBD1 | CASSLRTGLMNTEAFF | TGTGCCAGCAGCTTGAGGACAGGGCTAATGAACACTGAAGCTTTCTTT
TRBJ2-3 | NA | TRBV18 | NA | CASSPAASSLLAPYF | TGTGCCAGCTCACCTGCGGCTAGTAGCCTCCTCGCGCCGTATTTT
TRBJ2-1 | NA | TRBV27 | NA | CASSLSVSGGKNEQFF | TGTGCCAGCAGTTTATCAGTTTCGGGCGGGAAGAATGAGCAGTTCTTC
TRBJ1-1 | NA | TRBV18 | TRBD1 | CASSPTRTGWAEAFF | TGTGCCAGCTCACCCACCAGGACAGGTTGGGCTGAAGCTTTCTTT
TRBJ2-1 | NA | TRBV10-3 | NA | CAISDIASYNEQFF | TGTGCCATCAGTGACATTGCCTCCTACAATGAGCAGTTCTTC
TRBJ1-1 | few | TRBV30 | NA | CAWSPRGGPTEAFF | TGTGCCTGGAGTCCTCGGGGGGGGCCCACTGAAGCTTTCTTT
TRBJ1-2 | NA | TRBV28 | TRBD1 | CASSLLSETGASSGYTF | TGTGCCAGCAGTTTATTATCTGAGACAGGGGCCAGTAGTGGCTACACCTTC
TRBJ2-4 | NA | TRBV20-1 | NA | CSASRRNIQYF | TGCAGTGCTAGCCGTAGAAACATTCAGTACTTC
TRBJ2-6 | NA | TRBV7-9 | NA | CASSYLEGAGAGANVLTF | TGTGCCAGCAGCTATTTAGAGGGGGCGGGAGCTGGGGCCAACGTCCTGACTTTC
TRBJ2-7 | NA | TRBV7-8 | TRBD2 | CASSSPGLAFYEQYF | TGTGCCAGCAGCTCCCCGGGACTAGCTTTCTACGAGCAGTACTTC
TRBJ2-3 | once | TRBV11-2 | NA | CASSLVVSTDTQYF | TGTGCCAGCAGCTTAGTTGTTTCCACAGATACGCAGTATTTT
TRBJ1-1 | NA | TRBV10-3 | TRBD1 | CAASRTTNRGRNTEAFF | TGTGCCGCATCACGGACGACTAACAGGGGAAGGAACACTGAAGCTTTCTTT
TRBJ1-2 | NA | TRBV28 | TRBD1 | CASTPGQGDYGYTF | TGTGCCAGCACCCCCGGACAGGGTGACTATGGCTACACCTTC
TRBJ1-2 | NA | TRBV13 | NA | CASSTPRTENYGYTF | TGTGCCAGCTCAACCCCCCGGACAGAGAACTATGGCTACACCTTC
TRBJ2-7 | NA | TRBV7-2 | NA | CASSLAGGDYEQYF | TGTGCCAGCAGCTTAGCCGGGGGAGACTACGAGCAGTACTTC
TRBJ1-1 | NA | TRBV19 | NA | CASSMTGDTEAFF | TGTGCCAGTAGTATGACAGGCGACACTGAAGCTTTCTTT
TRBJ1-4 | few | TRBV30 | NA | CASFRGYGEKLFF | TGTGCCTCGTTCCGGGGTTATGGTGAAAAACTGTTTTTT
TRBJ2-1 | once | TRBV7-3 | TRBD1 | CASSLDREGNEQFF | TGTGCCAGCAGCTTGGACAGGGAAGGCAATGAGCAGTTCTTC
TRBJ2-7 | NA | TRBV27 | NA | CASSTRDQAYEQYF | TGTGCCAGCAGTACCCGGGACCAAGCCTACGAGCAGTACTTC
TRBJ2-7 | once | TRBV12-5 | NA | CASGNEGHEQYF | TGTGCTAGTGGAAACGAAGGGCACGAGCAGTACTTC
TRBJ2-7 | NA | TRBV11-2 | NA | CASSLGTPYEQYF | TGTGCCAGCAGCTTAGGGACTCCCTACGAGCAGTACTTC
TRBJ2-7 | NA | TRBV6-5 | TRBD1 | CASRPSPGQVYEQYF | TGTGCCAGCAGGCCCTCACCGGGACAGGTCTACGAGCAGTACTTC
TRBJ1-1 | NA | TRBV19 | NA | CASSKDLTNTEAFF | TGTGCCAGTAGTAAGGACCTCACAAACACTGAAGCTTTCTTT
TRBJ1-1 | NA | TRBV28 | NA | CASSFTLNTEAFF | TGTGCCAGCAGTTTCACGTTGAACACTGAAGCTTTCTTT
TRBJ2-7 | NA | TRBV29-1 | NA | CSVGFTAYEQYF | TGCAGCGTTGGTTTTACGGCCTACGAGCAGTACTTC